This note documents a single T cell receptor (beta chain) sequence. These data originate in a study of human T cells and chemical hapten exposure. Described time point: patch test 3, about 24 weeks after DPC sensitization. The treatment denotes: therapeutic diphenylcyclopropenone sensitization with weekly scalp DPC. TCRdb re-analysed the RACE reads in MiXCR, keeping a single row per CDR3 protein. The repertoire consists of 75,000 to 90,000 distinct CDR3 sequences, with less than 14% occurring once and the leading ten covering more than 3%. This CDR3 comprises 14 residues. The germline V gene encodes CDR1 SQVTM and CDR2 ANQGSEA. Trimming shortened V by 3 bases and J by 1 base, and 9 bases separated the two germline ends.

This clonotype was obtained from a woman aged 45 to 65 with alopecia areata. Some clones in this sample may be carry-over from other donors' samples. The rearrangement joins TRBV29-1 to TRBJ2-2; D not certain. Here the sequenced sample was whole blood, taken in connection with sensitization to the hapten diphenylcyclopropenone (DPC). The CDR3 bases are TGCAGCGTTGATTCAGGCAGGAACACCGGGGAGCTGTTTTTT. Translation gives CSVDSGRNTGELFF.